The 2 T cell receptor beta chains reported below all come from one sample, sequenced in a study of T-cell memory formation after mild COVID-19. Via MiXCR, TCRdb re-called the 5' RACE reads, giving one row per CDR3 protein. In the table there are about 560,000 distinct CDR3 sequences, roughly 20% of which are singletons. Sample: PBMCs or a T cell subset sorted from them (not recorded which). The receptors derive from an adult woman who had mild COVID-19 (a few samples of this study predate the infection). Cell type and time point are not known.

The V and J genes are TRBV5-8 and TRBJ2-5; maybe TRBD2 (5 bases). Trimming shortened V by 2 bases and J by 0 bases, and 14 bases separated the two germline ends. The germline V gene has CDR1 SGHTS and CDR2 YDEGEE. The CDR3 is made up of 16 amino acids. CDR3 nucleotide sequence: TGTGCCAGCAGCTTAGGGTCCGGAGCGGACCAAGAGACCCAGTACTTC. As protein: CASSLGSGADQETQYF.

This clonotype was detected many times. This chain uses TRBV12-3 or TRBV12-4 with TRBJ2-3; 7 bases match TRBD2. The CDR3 length is 15 residues. After removal of 7 bases from V and 2 bases from J, the junction contained 9 bases not matched to a gene. The CDR3 sequence is CASTKASGNTDTQYF. Written as DNA, the CDR3 is TGTGCCAGCACCAAAGCTAGCGGAAACACAGATACGCAGTATTTT.